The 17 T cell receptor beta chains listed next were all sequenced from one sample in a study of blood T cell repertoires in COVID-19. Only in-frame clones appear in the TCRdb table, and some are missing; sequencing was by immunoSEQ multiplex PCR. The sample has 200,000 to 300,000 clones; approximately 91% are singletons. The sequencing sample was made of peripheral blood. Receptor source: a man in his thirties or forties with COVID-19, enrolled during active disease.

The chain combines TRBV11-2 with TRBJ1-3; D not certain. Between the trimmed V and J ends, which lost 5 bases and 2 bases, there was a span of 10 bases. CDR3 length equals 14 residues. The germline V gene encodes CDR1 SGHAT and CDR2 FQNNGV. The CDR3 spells CASSVGQTGNTIYF. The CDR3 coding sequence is TGTGCCAGCAGCGTAGGGCAGACTGGAAACACCATATATTTT.

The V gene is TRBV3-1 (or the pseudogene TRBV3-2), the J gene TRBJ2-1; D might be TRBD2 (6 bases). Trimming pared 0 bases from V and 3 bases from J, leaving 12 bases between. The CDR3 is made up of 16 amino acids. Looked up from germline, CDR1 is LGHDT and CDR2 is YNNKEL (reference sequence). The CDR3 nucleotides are TGTGCCAGCAGCCAAGATTTGGGGGGTGTCTACAATGAGCAGTTCTTC. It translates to CASSQDLGGVYNEQFF.

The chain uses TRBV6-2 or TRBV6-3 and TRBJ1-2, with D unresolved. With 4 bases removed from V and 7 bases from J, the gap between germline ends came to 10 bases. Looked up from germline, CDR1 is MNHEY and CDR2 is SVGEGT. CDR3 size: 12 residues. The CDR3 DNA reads TGTGCCAGCAGTTCGGTTACGTTTGGCTACACCTTC. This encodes CASSSVTFGYTF.

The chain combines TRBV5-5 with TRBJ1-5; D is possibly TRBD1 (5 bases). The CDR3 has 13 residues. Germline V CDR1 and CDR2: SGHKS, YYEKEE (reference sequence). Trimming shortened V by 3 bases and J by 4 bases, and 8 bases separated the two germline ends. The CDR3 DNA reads TGTGCCAGCAGCTGGGAGGGGAATCAGCCCCAGCATTTT. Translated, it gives CASSWEGNQPQHF.

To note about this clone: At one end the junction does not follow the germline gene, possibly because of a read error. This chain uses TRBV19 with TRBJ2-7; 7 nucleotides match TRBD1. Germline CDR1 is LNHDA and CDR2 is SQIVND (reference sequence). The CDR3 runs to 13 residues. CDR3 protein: CASSLDRDYEQYF. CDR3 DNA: TGTGCCAGTAGTCTAGACAGGGATTACGAGCAGTACTTC.

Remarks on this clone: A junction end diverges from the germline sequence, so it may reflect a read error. CDR3 residues: CAISGGGAGSKYGYTF. The CDR3 DNA is TGTGCCATCAGTGGTGGAGGGGCGGGCTCTAAATATGGCTACACCTTC. This chain links TRBV10-3 with TRBJ1-2; D may be TRBD1 (5 bases). This CDR3 is built from 16 residues. Germline V CDR1 and CDR2: ENHRY, SYGVKD.

CDR3 in amino acids: CASSVYTGKQFF. The CDR3 DNA is TGTGCCAGCAGCGTCTACACAGGGAAGCAGTTCTTC. The J gene is TRBJ2-1, the V gene TRBV9, with a weak D call TRBD1 (6 bases). This CDR3 is 12 amino acids long. Trimming left V 2 bases short and J 11 bases short, with 11 bases between. Germline V gives CDR1 SGDLS, CDR2 YYNGEE.

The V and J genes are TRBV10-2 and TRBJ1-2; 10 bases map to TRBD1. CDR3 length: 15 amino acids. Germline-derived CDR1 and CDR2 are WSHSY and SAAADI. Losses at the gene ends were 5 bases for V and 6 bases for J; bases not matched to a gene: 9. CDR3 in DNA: TGCGCCAGCAGTTCGGGACAGGGGACATTGGATGGCTACACCTTC. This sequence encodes CASSSGQGTLDGYTF.

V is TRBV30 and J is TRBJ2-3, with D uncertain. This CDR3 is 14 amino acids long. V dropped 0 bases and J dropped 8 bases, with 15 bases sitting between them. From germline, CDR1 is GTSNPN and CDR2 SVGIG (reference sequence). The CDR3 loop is CAWSVNVVESTQYF. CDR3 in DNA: TGTGCCTGGAGTGTAAACGTTGTGGAGAGTACGCAGTATTTT.

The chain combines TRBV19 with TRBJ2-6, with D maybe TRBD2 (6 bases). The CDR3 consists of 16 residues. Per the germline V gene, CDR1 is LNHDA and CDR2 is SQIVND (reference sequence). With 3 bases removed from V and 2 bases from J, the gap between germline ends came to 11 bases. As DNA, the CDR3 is TGTGCCAGTAGTATGTGGAGGGGCCCTGGGGCCAACGTCCTGACTTTC. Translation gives CASSMWRGPGANVLTF.

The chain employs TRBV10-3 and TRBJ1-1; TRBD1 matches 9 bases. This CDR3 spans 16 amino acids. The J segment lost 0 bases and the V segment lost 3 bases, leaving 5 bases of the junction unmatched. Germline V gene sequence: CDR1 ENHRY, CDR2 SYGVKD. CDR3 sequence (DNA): TGTGCCATCAGTGATAGGACAGGGGTGATGAACACTGAAGCTTTCTTT. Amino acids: CAISDRTGVMNTEAFF.

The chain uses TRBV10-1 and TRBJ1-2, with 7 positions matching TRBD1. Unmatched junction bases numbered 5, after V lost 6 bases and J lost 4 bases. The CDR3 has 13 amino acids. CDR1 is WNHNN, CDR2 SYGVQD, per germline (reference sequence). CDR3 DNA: TGCGCCAGCAGCCACGACAGGGCCTATGGCTACACCTTC. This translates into CASSHDRAYGYTF.

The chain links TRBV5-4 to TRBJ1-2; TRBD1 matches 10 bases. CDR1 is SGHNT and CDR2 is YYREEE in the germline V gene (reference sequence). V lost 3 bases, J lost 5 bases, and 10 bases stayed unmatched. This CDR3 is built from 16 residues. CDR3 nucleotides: TGTGCCAGCAGCTCGACTACCGGGACAGGGGCTTATGGCTACACCTTC. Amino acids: CASSSTTGTGAYGYTF.

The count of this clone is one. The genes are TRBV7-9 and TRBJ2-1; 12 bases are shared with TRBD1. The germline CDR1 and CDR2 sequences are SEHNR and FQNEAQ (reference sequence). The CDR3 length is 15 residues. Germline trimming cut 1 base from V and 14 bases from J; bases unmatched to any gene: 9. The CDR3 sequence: CASSLEGDRGREKFF. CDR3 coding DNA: TGTGCCAGCAGCTTAGAGGGGGACAGGGGGCGCGAAAAGTTCTTC.

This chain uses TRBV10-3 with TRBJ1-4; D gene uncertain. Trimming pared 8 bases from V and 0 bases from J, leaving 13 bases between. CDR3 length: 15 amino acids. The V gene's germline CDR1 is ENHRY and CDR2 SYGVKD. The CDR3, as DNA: TGTGCCATCGGAGACTTCGGATCAACTAATGAAAAACTGTTTTTT. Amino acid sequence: CAIGDFGSTNEKLFF.

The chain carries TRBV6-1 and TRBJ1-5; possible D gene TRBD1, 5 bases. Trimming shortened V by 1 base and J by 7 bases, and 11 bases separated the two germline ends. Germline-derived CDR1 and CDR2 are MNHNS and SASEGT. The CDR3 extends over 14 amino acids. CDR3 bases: TGTGCCAGCAGTGAAGGGGGTAACAGGCAGCCCCAGCATTTT. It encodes CASSEGGNRQPQHF.

CDR3 in DNA: TGCGCCAGCAGCAGAGGGACTAGCGGGCCCTACGAGCAGTACTTC. Translated, it gives CASSRGTSGPYEQYF. The V and J genes are TRBV5-1 and TRBJ2-7, with TRBD2 identical over 12 bases. The junction had 4 bases not matched to a gene; V was cut back by 4 bases and J by 2 bases. Germline CDR1 is SGHRS and CDR2 is YFSETQ. This CDR3 spans 15 amino acids.